Shown below are 6 T cell receptor beta chains from a single sample sequenced in a study of blood T cell repertoires in COVID-19. TCRdb's copy holds only in-frame clones and misses some; the assay was immunoSEQ multiplex PCR. The sample consists of approximately 280,000 clones, about 93% of them appearing once. Sequencing used peripheral blood. The origin of the receptors is a woman aged 25-40 years with COVID-19, enrolled during active disease.

This chain links TRBV28 with TRBJ1-1, with TRBD1 matching 7 bases. Germline V CDR1 and CDR2: MDHEN, SYDVKM. The ends lost 5 bases at V and 4 bases at J; junction bases unmatched: 7. This CDR3 comprises 14 residues. For the CDR3, the DNA is TGTGCCAGCAGTACCCCGACAGGGATCACTGAAGCTTTCTTT. Its protein product is CASSTPTGITEAFF.

This CDR3 is CASSVSYSNSPLHF. CDR3 coding DNA: TGCGCCAGCAGCGTAAGCTACTCTAATTCACCCCTCCACTTT. The chain joins TRBV5-1 to TRBJ1-6; D remains ambiguous. This CDR3 contains 14 residues. Deletions cut 4 bases from V and 6 bases from J, with 11 bases between. The V gene's germline CDR1 is SGHRS and CDR2 YFSETQ.

The gene calls are TRBV6-5 and TRBJ2-7; 9 bases agree with TRBD2. This CDR3 spans 14 amino acids. V lost 9 bases to trimming and J lost 1 base; unmatched junction nucleotides: 7. Germline CDR1 MNHEY, CDR2 SVGAGI. CDR3: CASSLAGLSYEQYF. DNA of the CDR3: TGTGCCAGTTCTCTAGCGGGGCTATCCTACGAGCAGTACTTC.

The chain links TRBV18 to TRBJ2-3; 11 bases are a match to TRBD2. The CDR3 runs 15 residues. Germline CDR1 and CDR2: KGHSH and LQKENI. With V trimmed by 5 bases and J by 6 bases, 7 bases remained unmatched. CDR3 bases: TGTGCCAGCTCATTAGCGGGAGGGCCCCCGGATACGCAGTATTTT. This codes for CASSLAGGPPDTQYF.

V and J are TRBV2 and TRBJ2-2; a weak D match, TRBD2 (6 bases). This CDR3 contains 14 residues. Germline values: CDR1 SNHLY, CDR2 FYNNEI. The V end was cut by 10 bases, the J end by 0 bases, with 12 bases between. The CDR3 loop reads CATLEGSNTGELFF. The DNA of the CDR3 is TGTGCCACCTTGGAGGGCTCGAACACCGGGGAGCTGTTTTTT. Supplemented by reference TRBV2 and TRBJ2-2, the full variable domain reads EPEVTQTPSHQVTQMGQEVILRCVPISNHLYFYWYRQILGQKVEFLVSFYNNEISEKSEIFDDQFSVERPDGSNFTLKIRSTKLEDSAMYFCATLEGSNTGELFFGEGSRLTVL.

The chain couples TRBV30 to TRBJ2-3; possibly TRBD1 for D (5 bases). CDR1 is GTSNPN and CDR2 is SVGIG in the germline V gene (reference sequence). Trimming removed 3 bases at V and 0 bases at J, with 7 bases between. CDR3 length: 13 residues. The chain's CDR3 is CAWRGASTDTQYF. The CDR3 bases are TGTGCCTGGAGAGGGGCAAGCACAGATACGCAGTATTTT.